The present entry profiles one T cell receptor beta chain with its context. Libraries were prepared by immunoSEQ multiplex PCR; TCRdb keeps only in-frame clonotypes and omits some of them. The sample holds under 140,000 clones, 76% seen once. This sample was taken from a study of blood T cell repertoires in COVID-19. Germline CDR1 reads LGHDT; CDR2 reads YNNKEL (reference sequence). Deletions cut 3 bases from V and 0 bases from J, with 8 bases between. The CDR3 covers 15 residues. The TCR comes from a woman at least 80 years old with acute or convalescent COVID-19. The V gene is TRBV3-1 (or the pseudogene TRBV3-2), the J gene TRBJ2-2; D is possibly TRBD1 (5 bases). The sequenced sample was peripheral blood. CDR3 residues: CASSQGLPNTGELFF. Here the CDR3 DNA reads TGTGCCAGCAGCCAGGGGCTCCCGAACACCGGGGAGCTGTTTTTT.